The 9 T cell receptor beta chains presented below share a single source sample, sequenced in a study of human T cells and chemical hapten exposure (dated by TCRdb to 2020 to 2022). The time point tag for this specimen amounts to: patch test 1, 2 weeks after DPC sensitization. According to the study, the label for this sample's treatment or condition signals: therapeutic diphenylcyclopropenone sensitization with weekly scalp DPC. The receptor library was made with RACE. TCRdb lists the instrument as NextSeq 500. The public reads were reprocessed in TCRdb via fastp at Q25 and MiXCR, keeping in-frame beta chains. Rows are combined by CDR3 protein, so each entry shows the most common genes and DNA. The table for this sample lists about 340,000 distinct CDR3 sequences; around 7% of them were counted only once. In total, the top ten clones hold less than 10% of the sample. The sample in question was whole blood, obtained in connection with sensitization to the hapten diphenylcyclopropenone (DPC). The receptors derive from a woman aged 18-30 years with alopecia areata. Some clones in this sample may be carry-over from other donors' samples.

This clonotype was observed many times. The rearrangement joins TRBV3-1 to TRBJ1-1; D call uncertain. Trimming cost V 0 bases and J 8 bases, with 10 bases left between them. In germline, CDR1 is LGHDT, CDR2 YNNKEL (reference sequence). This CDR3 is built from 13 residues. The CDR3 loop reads CASSQEALGEAFF. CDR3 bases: TGTGCCAGCAGCCAAGAGGCATTGGGGGAAGCTTTCTTT.

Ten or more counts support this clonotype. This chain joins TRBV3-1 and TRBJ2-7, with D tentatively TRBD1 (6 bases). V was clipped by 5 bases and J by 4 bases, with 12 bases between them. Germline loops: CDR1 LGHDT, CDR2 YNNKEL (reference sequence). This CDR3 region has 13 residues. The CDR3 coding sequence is TGTGCCAGCAGCGGACAGCAGAGGTACGAGCAGTACTTC. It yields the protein CASSGQQRYEQYF.

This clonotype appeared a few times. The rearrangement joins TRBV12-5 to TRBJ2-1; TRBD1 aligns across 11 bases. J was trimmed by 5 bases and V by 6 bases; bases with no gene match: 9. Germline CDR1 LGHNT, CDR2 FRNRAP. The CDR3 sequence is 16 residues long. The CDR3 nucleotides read TGTGCTAGTGGCCCGGGGGACAGGGGGTCGCACAATGAGCAGTTCTTC. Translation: CASGPGDRGSHNEQFF. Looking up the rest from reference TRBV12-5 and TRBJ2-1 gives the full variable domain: DARVTQTPRHKVTEMGQEVTMRCQPILGHNTVFWYRQTMMQGLELLAYFRNRAPLDDSGMPKDRFSAEMPDATLATLKIQPSEPRDSAVYFCASGPGDRGSHNEQFFGPGTRLTVL.

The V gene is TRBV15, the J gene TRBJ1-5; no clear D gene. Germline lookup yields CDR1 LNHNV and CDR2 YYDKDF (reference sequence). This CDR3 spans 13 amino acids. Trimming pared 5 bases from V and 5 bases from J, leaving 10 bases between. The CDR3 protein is CATSRLSDQPQHF. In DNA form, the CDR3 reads TGTGCCACCAGCCGCCTGTCTGATCAGCCCCAGCATTTT.

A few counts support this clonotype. CDR3 nucleotides: TGTGCCTCCTCCGGACAGGGCTTATCTGCTTCCTATAATTCACCCCTCCACTTT. This codes for CASSGQGLSASYNSPLHF. This chain joins TRBV6-2 or TRBV6-3 and TRBJ1-6, with 8 nucleotides matching TRBD1. Germline CDR1 and CDR2: MNHEY and SVGEGT. The CDR3 totals 18 residues. Trimming cost V 11 bases and J 1 base; bases outside gene matches: 16.

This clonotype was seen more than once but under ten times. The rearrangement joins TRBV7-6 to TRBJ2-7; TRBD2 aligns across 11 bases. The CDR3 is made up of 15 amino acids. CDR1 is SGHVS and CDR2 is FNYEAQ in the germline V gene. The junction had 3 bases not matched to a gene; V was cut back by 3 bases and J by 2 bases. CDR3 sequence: CASSFTSGGPYEQYF. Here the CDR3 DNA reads TGTGCCAGCAGCTTCACTAGCGGGGGACCCTACGAGCAGTACTTC.

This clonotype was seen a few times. CDR3 nucleotides: TGCAGTGCATCCGGGACAGGGGATGAAAAACTGTTTTTT. Protein: CSASGTGDEKLFF. The V and J genes are TRBV20-1 and TRBJ1-4; 10 bases agree with TRBD1. J was trimmed by 6 bases and V by 6 bases; bases with no gene match: 4. Germline-derived CDR1 and CDR2 are DFQATT and SNEGSKA (reference sequence). This CDR3 is 13 amino acids long.

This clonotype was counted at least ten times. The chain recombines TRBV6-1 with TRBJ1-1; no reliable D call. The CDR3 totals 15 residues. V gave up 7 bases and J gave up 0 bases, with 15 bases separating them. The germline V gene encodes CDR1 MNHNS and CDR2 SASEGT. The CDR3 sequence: CASMRGNNMNTEAFF. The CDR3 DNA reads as TGTGCCAGCATGAGAGGGAACAACATGAACACTGAAGCTTTCTTT.

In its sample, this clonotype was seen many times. CDR3 sequence: CASSLVGTSYNEQFF. For the CDR3, the DNA is TGTGCCAGCAGCTTAGTGGGGACTAGCTACAATGAGCAGTTCTTC. The chain employs TRBV7-9 and TRBJ2-1; 8 bases are shared with TRBD2. J lost 3 bases, V lost 1 base, and 2 bases had no gene match. The CDR3 covers 15 residues. CDR1 is SEHNR and CDR2 is FQNEAQ in the germline V gene (reference sequence).